These T cell receptor beta chains were read from a single sample in a study of T cells in narcolepsy. Here immunoSEQ multiplex PCR was the method, and the copy in TCRdb shows in-frame clones only, minus some. The table has around 27,000 clones, approximately 83% seen once. Sequencing input: CD45RA- memory CD4+ T cells from PBMCs. The origin of the receptors is a human donor with narcolepsy. The conserved cysteine and the conserved F or W are not part of the CDR3 here. Each record gives: V gene, J gene, CDR3 protein.

TRBV6-1	TRBJ2-7	ASTRQAEPFEQY
TRBV2	TRBJ1-1	ASRQGAQTEAF
TRBV19	TRBJ2-7	ASSLTSGDEQY
TRBV5-4	TRBJ2-1	ASSLGNNNEQF
TRBV28	TRBJ2-5	ASSLRQGEKQETQY
TRBV4-1	TRBJ1-5	ASSLNGRGIQPQH
TRBV6-1	TRBJ2-5	ASSLNRGQETQY
TRBV5-1	TRBJ2-2	ASSLGQGLDPGELF
TRBV7-3	TRBJ1-1	ASSPGTGGRSTEAF
TRBV7-9	TRBJ1-1	ASSLVTLRASNTEAF
TRBV9	TRBJ1-2	ASSPRRGTNYGYT
TRBV2	TRBJ1-2	ASNIQGGISYGYT
TRBV6-5	TRBJ2-1	ASRIPGQGDNEQF
TRBV2	TRBJ1-1	ASSPWDRATEAF
TRBV19	TRBJ1-2	ASSASSGTGYGYT
TRBV6-1	TRBJ2-2	ASRAISNTGELF
TRBV9	TRBJ2-3	ASTPGPHTDTQY
TRBV4-2	TRBJ1-5	ASSQEIGQPQH
TRBV11-3	TRBJ1-1	ASSLVQATEAF
TRBV28	TRBJ2-1	ASRYTGTSGTSSRYNEQF
TRBV5-6	TRBJ1-2	ASSLMRVEFDYGYT
TRBV6-6	TRBJ1-1	ASSLGLHTEAF
TRBV2	TRBJ1-4	ASSGTTGGGEKLF
TRBV9	TRBJ1-1	ASSAGGGKSEAF
TRBV6-5	TRBJ2-7	ASSYTTSGRNEQY
TRBV5-1	TRBJ2-6	ASSLVNSGANVLT
TRBV9	TRBJ2-2	ASSVATSGGELF
TRBV9	TRBJ1-4	ASSVGQGEEKLF
TRBV5-1	TRBJ1-3	ASSFTPGGLGNTIY
TRBV28	TRBJ1-5	ASRTGGTGQPQH
TRBV2	TRBJ2-2	ASSDRGGTGELF
TRBV6-6	TRBJ2-7	ASSYGRPKTYEQY
TRBV2	TRBJ1-1	ASSERGPSNTEAF
TRBV7-3	TRBJ2-5	ASSLLPSREETQY
TRBV18	TRBJ2-5	ASSPPSGVETQY
TRBV7-2	TRBJ1-1	ASSLSGGTEAF
TRBV27	TRBJ1-5	ASSFSGTRGGQPQH
TRBV7-3	TRBJ2-3	ASSPGLAGVTDTQY
TRBV5-4	TRBJ2-5	ASSLQETQY
TRBV6-5	TRBJ2-5	ASSSDRTQETQY
TRBV2	TRBJ1-2	ASSQGATPNYGYT
TRBV4-3	TRBJ1-2	ASSQDWQDNYGYT
TRBV4-1	TRBJ2-5	ASSPLPGLAPETQY
TRBV19	TRBJ1-2	ASSTPWGVRDGYT
TRBV2	TRBJ2-1	ASSVRGVGEQF
TRBV6-5	TRBJ2-7	ASSYWRSPYEQY
TRBV5-4	TRBJ2-1	ASSIDSDNEQF
TRBV10-3	TRBJ2-2	AIRDSTGELF
TRBV15	TRBJ2-3	ATSRAKQGAYTDTQY
TRBV5-1	TRBJ1-5	ASSLTGAPEPQH
TRBV19	TRBJ2-5	ASSIEGRYQETQY
TRBV4-1	TRBJ2-1	ASSQERTRGHEQF